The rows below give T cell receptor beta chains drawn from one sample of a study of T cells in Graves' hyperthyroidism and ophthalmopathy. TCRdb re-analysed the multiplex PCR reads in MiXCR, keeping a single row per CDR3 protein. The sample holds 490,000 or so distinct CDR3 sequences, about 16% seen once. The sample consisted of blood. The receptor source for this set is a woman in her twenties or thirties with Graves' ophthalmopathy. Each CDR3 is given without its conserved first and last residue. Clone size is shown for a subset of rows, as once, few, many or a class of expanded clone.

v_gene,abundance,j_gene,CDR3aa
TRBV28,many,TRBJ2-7,ASSSQGALGEQY
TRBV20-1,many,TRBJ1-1,SAREGGTEAF
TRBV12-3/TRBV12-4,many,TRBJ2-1,ASRTWTSGSGNEQF
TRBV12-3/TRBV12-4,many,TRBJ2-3,ASSALQRTQY
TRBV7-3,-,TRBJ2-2,ATGRTAGTGELF
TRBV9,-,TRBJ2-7,ASSPGAYRTSGIRQY
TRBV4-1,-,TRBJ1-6,ASSQVGQGNPLH
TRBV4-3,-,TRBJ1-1,ASSQEGGRSLEAF
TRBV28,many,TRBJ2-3,ASSTRTGGNTQY
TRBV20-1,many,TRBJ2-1,RPISGGYNEQF
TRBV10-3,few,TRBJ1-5,AISAGVDQPQH
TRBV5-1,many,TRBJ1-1,ASSLVAGSTEAF
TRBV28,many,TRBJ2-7,ASSFLDRSSYEQY
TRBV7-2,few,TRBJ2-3,ASSQDGVPLQY
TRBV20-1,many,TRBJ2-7,SARARSSGSHEQY
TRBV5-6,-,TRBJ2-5,ASSLGLGRETQY
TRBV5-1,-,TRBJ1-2,ASGPRTNYGYT
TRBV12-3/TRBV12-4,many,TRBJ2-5,ASSFTGTGVVETQY
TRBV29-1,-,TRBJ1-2,SVDSGYGYT
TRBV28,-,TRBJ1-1,ASSFSGIGNTEAF
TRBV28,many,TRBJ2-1,ASSFYGGTSSYNEQF
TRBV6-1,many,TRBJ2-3,ASSYKPSGTDTQY
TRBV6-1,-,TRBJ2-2,ASSEAEAASPGELF
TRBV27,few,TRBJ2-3,ASSFTSGSFTDTQY
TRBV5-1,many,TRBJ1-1,ASSLAYADTEAF
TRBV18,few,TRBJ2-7,ASSTDSGSSYEQY
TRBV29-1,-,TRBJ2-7,SVEGHIPYEQY
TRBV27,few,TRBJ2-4,ASSPVEAKNIQY
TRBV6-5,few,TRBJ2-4,ASSYTGGAKNIQY
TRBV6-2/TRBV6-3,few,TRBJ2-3,ASSQDDDNTDTQY
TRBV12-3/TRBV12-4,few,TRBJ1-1,ASSPAGTRNTEAF
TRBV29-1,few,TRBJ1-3,SVEHGNTIY
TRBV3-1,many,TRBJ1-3,ASSQVTGTGNTIY
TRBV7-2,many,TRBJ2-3,ASSLTGTGDGTDTQY
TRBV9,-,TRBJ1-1,ASSVGSENTEAF
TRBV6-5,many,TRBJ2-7,ASSYSVAGYEQY
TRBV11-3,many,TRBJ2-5,ASSGDGEGETQY
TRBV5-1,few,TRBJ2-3,ASSNPHGDLKRDTQY
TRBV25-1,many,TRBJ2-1,ASSETGTSGRTYNEQF
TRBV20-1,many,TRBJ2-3,SATARVAVRIDTQY
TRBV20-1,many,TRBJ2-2,SARTLAGAARGGELF